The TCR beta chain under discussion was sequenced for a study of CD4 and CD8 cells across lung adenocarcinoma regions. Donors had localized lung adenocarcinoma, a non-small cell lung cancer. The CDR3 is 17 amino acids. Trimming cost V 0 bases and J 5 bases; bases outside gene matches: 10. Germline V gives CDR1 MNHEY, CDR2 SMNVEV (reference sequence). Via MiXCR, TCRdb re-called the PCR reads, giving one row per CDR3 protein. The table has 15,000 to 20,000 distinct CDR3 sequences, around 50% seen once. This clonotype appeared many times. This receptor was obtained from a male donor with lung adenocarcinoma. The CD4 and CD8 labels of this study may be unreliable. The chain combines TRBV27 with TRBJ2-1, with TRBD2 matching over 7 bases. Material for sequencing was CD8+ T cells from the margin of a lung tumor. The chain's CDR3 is CASSLSGRGLFDNEQFF. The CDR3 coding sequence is TGTGCCAGCAGTTTATCTGGGAGGGGACTATTCGACAATGAGCAGTTCTTC.